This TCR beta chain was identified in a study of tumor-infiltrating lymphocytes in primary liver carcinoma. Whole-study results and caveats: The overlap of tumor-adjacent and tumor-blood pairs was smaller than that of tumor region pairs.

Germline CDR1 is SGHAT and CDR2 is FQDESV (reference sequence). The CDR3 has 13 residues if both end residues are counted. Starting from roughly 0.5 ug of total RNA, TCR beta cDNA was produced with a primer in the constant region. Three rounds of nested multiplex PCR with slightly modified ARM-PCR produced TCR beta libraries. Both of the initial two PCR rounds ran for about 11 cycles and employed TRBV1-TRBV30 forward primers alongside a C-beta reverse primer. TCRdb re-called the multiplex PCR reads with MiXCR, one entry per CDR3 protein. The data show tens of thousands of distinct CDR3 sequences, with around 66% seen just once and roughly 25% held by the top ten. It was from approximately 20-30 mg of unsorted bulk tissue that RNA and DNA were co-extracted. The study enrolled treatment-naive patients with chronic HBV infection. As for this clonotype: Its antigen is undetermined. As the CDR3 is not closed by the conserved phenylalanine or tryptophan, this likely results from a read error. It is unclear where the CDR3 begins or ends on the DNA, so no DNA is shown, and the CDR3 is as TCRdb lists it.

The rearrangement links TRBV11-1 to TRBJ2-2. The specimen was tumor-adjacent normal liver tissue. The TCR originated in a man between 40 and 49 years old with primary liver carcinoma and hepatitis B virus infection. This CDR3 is CAGSLVRFGELLL.